This paragraph reports one TCR beta chain. Its recognized antigen is unknown. No much larger clone exists at a distance of one base, and base qualities are not known. The sample originates from a study of OX40 agonist ivuxolimab in advanced cancers. Study-wide context: Ivuxolimab, which targeted the costimulatory receptor OX40 (CD134), was an agonistic, fully human IgG2 monoclonal antibody. Intravenous ivuxolimab was administered to patients every 2 weeks at six dose levels: 0.01, 0.1, 0.3, 1.5, 3 and 10 mg/kg. Of the roughly 52 dose-escalation patients, hepatocellular carcinoma was present in around 19, melanoma in approximately 15, renal cell carcinoma in 9 and head and neck cancer in 9. In the dose-escalation cohort, 70% to 85% of patients were male, and the mean age was 60 years with a range of roughly 20 to 80. Patients were allowed to have had prior anti-PD-1, anti-PD-L1 or anti-CTLA-4 therapy, and about 40% of the dose-escalation patients had been treated with checkpoint inhibitors. Partial responses occurred in three dose-escalation patients: two with cutaneous melanoma and one with hepatocellular carcinoma. Peripheral TCRbeta sequencing was intended to test whether TCR sequence diversity was altered and clonal T-cell expansion was caused by ivuxolimab. The paper describes the monotherapy dose-escalation part (N = 52 patients) of the phase I trial of ivuxolimab.

The germline V and J ends show losses of 5 bases and 4 bases respectively, and no gene match explains 6 bases of the junction. From a lookup of the germline V gene, CDR1 and CDR2 are SGHVS and FNYEAQ. Inclusive of the bounding cysteine and phenylalanine, the CDR3 is 15 residues long. CDR3 DNA is the only sequence kept; it has 45 bases, read in frame from the first base. Study-level results and caveats: The antigen specificity of the clonally expanded peripheral T cells was not determined. At doses of 0.1 to 3.0 mg/kg, clonal expansion of both CD4+ and CD8+ T cells in blood was seen between baseline and week 6. In the 0.1-3.0 mg/kg groups, partial responders had among the lowest normalized peripheral clonal expansion, particularly in CD8+ T cells. On average, CD8+ T cells showed more expanded clones than CD4+ T cells after ivuxolimab. Low levels of normalized T-cell clonal expansion were also seen in some nonresponding patients.

To sequence the TCRbeta CDR3 region, genomic DNA was isolated from the sorted cells. The immunoSEQ Assay was used to sequence the TCRbeta CDR3 regions. TCRdb re-hosts the immuneACCESS table, in-frame sequences only. Its copies lack some clones; in the studies checked, an unresolved V gene accounts for under half of them, and the cause for the rest is not known. The sample yields 15,000 to 20,000 clones; roughly 91% were counted once. Around 49% of the sample is held by the ten biggest clonotypes. Patients with a history of autoimmune disease or receiving systemic immunosuppression were excluded from the trial. Peripheral blood for TCR sequencing was collected from all dose cohorts at baseline, on cycle 4 day 1, and on cycle 7 day 1. Samples came from an open-label, multicenter, first-in-human phase I dose-escalation trial of ivuxolimab. Adults with locally advanced or metastatic melanoma, renal cell carcinoma, hepatocellular carcinoma or head and neck squamous cell carcinoma were enrolled in the trial. Before TCR sequencing, CD4+ T cells and CD8+ T cells were sorted from peripheral blood as separate populations.

Here the sequenced sample was CD4+ or CD8+ T cells sorted from blood, taken in a trial of the OX40 agonist ivuxolimab. The rearrangement joined TRBV7-6 to TRBJ2-1, and 9 bases in between align with TRBD2. The origin of this receptor is an adult with an advanced solid tumor such as melanoma, head and neck, liver or kidney cancer. The encoded CDR3 is CASSQRREGYNEQFF. In nucleotides, the sequence is TGTGCCAGCAGCCAAAGGCGGGAGGGTTACAATGAGCAGTTCTTC.